The 20 T cell receptor beta chains reported below all come from one sample, sequenced in a study of T-cell reconstitution after alpha-beta-depleted transplantation in children. Unique molecular identifiers featured in how the TCRbeta library was prepared. TCRdb re-called the PCR reads through MiXCR, storing one row per CDR3 protein. The sample holds some 520,000 distinct CDR3 sequences, around a third seen once. The sequenced sample was PBMCs from the stem cell graft donor, obtained from the stem cell graft. The receptors were sampled from a human donor who donated a stem cell graft to a child with aplastic anemia.

This chain connects TRBV30 to TRBJ2-1; a weak D match, TRBD2 (6 bases). The CDR3 loop spans 15 amino acids. V lost 4 bases and J lost 9, with 22 bases in between. Germline V gene data show CDR1 as GTSNPN and CDR2 as SVGIG (reference sequence). Here the CDR3 reads CAWIGGPRRRGEQFF. For the CDR3, the DNA is TGTGCCTGGATAGGAGGGCCGAGACGTCGGGGTGAGCAGTTCTTC.

At least ten counts were recorded for this clonotype. V usage is TRBV12-3 or TRBV12-4 and J usage is TRBJ2-1; D possibly uses TRBD1 or TRBD2 (6 bases each). The CDR3 length is 14 residues. The V end was cut by 3 bases, the J end by 7 bases, with 13 bases between. The CDR3 DNA reads as TGTGCCAGCAGTTTGAGGGGGAGGCGGAATGAGCAGTTCTTC. Translation: CASSLRGRRNEQFF.

This clonotype was counted a few times. This chain links TRBV7-2 with TRBJ2-4; the match to TRBD1 covers 8 bases. V was clipped by 2 bases and J by 3 bases; unmatched bases: 6. The germline V gene has CDR1 SGHTA and CDR2 FQGNSA. This CDR3 comprises 16 residues. Written as DNA, the CDR3 is TGTGCCAGCAGCTTACAGGGGGCCCCTCGCAAAAACATTCAGTACTTC. It codes for CASSLQGAPRKNIQYF.

The sample holds a few counts of this clonotype. The chain recombines TRBV6-1 with TRBJ2-4, with D hard to call. Per germline, CDR1 MNHNS and CDR2 SASEGT. The V gene lost 6 bases and the J gene lost 0 bases, with 15 bases spanning the gap. This CDR3 region has 16 residues. In DNA form, the CDR3 reads TGTGCCAGCAGCCACACAACGGAAGTAGCCAAAAACATTCAGTACTTC. Its protein is CASSHTTEVAKNIQYF.

This clonotype was recorded only once. The J gene is TRBJ2-1, the V gene TRBV4-3; D is undetermined. CDR1 and CDR2 (germline): LGHNA, YSLEER. The ends were cut back, 4 bases at V and 0 bases at J, with 19 bases in the middle. This CDR3 region has 18 residues. CDR3: CASSPSFPTRGSYNEQFF. The CDR3 nucleotides are TGCGCCAGCAGCCCTTCTTTTCCTACTCGCGGCTCCTACAATGAGCAGTTCTTC.

The chain has TRBV27 and TRBJ2-2; the match to TRBD2 covers 9 bases. Trimming cost V 1 base and J 3 bases; bases outside gene matches: 15. The germline gives CDR1 MNHEY, CDR2 SMNVEV (reference sequence). The CDR3 is 20 residues long. The DNA for the CDR3 is TGTGCCAGCAGTTTATACGCCGTAGTGGCGGGAGGGCTCGACACCGGGGAGCTGTTTTTT. Translation: CASSLYAVVAGGLDTGELFF.

The CDR3 region has the DNA TGTGCCAGCAGTTTATCTAGTAGGGGGCCCCAGCATTTT. Amino acids: CASSLSSRGPQHF. The chain carries TRBV27 and TRBJ1-5; D possibly corresponds to TRBD1 (5 bases). CDR3 length: 13 residues. Germline V gene lookup returns CDR1 MNHEY and CDR2 SMNVEV (reference sequence). Trimming stripped 0 bases from V and 9 bases from J, with 9 bases between.

V gene TRBV5-5 combines with J gene TRBJ2-7; TRBD1 agrees at 9 bases. Germline loops: CDR1 SGHKS, CDR2 YYEKEE (reference sequence). V lost 3 bases and J lost 0; bases outside the gene matches: 7. The CDR3 totals 16 residues. The CDR3 DNA sequence: TGTGCCAGCAGCTCCCCGCCGGACAGGGGCTCCTACGAGCAGTACGTC. Its protein product is CASSSPPDRGSYEQYV.

V usage is TRBV29-1 and J usage is TRBJ2-5; no reliable D call. In germline, CDR1 is SQVTM, CDR2 ANQGSEA. This CDR3 region has 14 residues. Trimming took 1 base from V and 3 from J, leaving 12 bases between them. The CDR3 sequence: CSVEADAPKETQYF. CDR3 bases: TGCAGCGTTGAAGCCGACGCGCCGAAAGAGACCCAGTACTTC. Based on the CDR3 plus reference TRBV29-1 and TRBJ2-5, the full variable domain is SAVISQKPSRDICQRGTSLTIQCQVDSQVTMMFWYRQQPGQSLTLIATANQGSEATYESGFVIDKFPISRPNLTFSTLTVSNMSPEDSSIYLCSVEADAPKETQYFGPGTRLLVL.

The chain links TRBV5-6 to TRBJ2-7; 7 positions agree with TRBD2. The junction had 10 bases not matched to a gene; V was cut back by 4 bases and J by 6 bases. CDR1 SGHDT and CDR2 YYEEEE come from the germline V gene. CDR3 size: 14 residues. The CDR3 is CASSHIYSGGEQYV. Written as DNA, the CDR3 is TGTGCCAGCAGCCACATCTATTCGGGGGGCGAGCAGTACGTC.

The chain has TRBV10-2 and TRBJ2-7; TRBD1 agrees at 9 bases. CDR1 and CDR2 from the germline V gene are WSHSY and SAAADI. The junction had 7 bases not matched to a gene; V was cut back by 8 bases and J by 5 bases. CDR3 length: 13 amino acids. CDR3 region: CASRTGEGHEQYV. The CDR3 DNA reads as TGCGCCAGCCGGACAGGGGAGGGCCACGAGCAGTACGTC.

The J gene is TRBJ2-7, the V gene TRBV28, with D perhaps matching TRBD2 (5 bases). Germline-derived CDR1 and CDR2 are MDHEN and SYDVKM. V shed 6 bases and J shed 2 bases, with 11 bases lying between them. CDR3 length: 13 amino acids. CDR3 residues: CASSWRKTYEQYF. Written as DNA, the CDR3 is TGTGCCAGCAGCTGGAGGAAAACCTACGAGCAGTACTTC.

A remark on this clonotype: A much larger clone lies a single base off, so this may be a read error. Since the CDR3 does not end with the conserved phenylalanine or tryptophan, this likely comes from a read error. The chain recombines TRBV29-1 with TRBJ1-2; TRBD1 is a possible D gene (6 bases). The V and J ends lost 7 bases and 3 bases respectively, with 18 bases between them. CDR1 and CDR2 (germline): SQVTM, ANQGSEA. This CDR3 comprises 14 residues. CDR3 residues: CSAEARGVDYGYTL. CDR3 in DNA: TGCAGCGCTGAGGCCAGGGGCGTGGACTATGGCTACACCTTA.

The J gene is TRBJ1-2, the V gene TRBV14; D may be TRBD1 (6 bases). This CDR3 spans 15 amino acids. In germline, CDR1 is SGHDN, CDR2 FVKESK. The ends were cut back, 3 bases at V and 4 bases at J, with 15 bases in the middle. CDR3 loop: CASSQMITGIYGYTF. In nucleotides, the CDR3 is TGTGCCAGCAGCCAGATGATAACAGGGATCTATGGCTACACCTTC.

The CDR3 spells CASSSHLTAQETQYF. CDR3 sequence (DNA): TGTGCCAGCAGCTCCCACCTGACAGCACAAGAGACCCAGTACTTC. J is TRBJ2-5 and V is TRBV7-2; a possible D gene is TRBD1 (5 bases). CDR1 SGHTA and CDR2 FQGNSA come from the germline V gene. With 4 bases removed from V and 2 bases from J, the gap between germline ends came to 14 bases. The CDR3 is made up of 15 amino acids.

The sample holds a few counts of this clonotype. This rearrangement joins TRBV12-3 or TRBV12-4 to TRBJ1-5; 9 nucleotides line up with TRBD1. Germline trimming cut 6 bases from V and 4 bases from J; bases unmatched to any gene: 7. This CDR3 spans 15 amino acids. The CDR3: CASRGQGLGNQPQHF. As DNA, the CDR3 is TGTGCCAGCAGAGGACAGGGGTTAGGGAATCAGCCCCAGCATTTT.

V is TRBV20-1 and J is TRBJ2-6, with D tentatively TRBD2 (5 bases). The germline gives CDR1 DFQATT, CDR2 SNEGSKA (reference sequence). CDR3 size: 16 residues. V was shortened by 8 bases and J by 0 bases, with 17 bases between the two germline ends. Written as DNA, the CDR3 is TGCAGTTTCGAGACGGGGTCTAACTCTGGGGCCAACGTCCTGACTTTC. This sequence encodes CSFETGSNSGANVLTF.

This chain uses TRBV10-3 with TRBJ2-1, with D perhaps matching TRBD2 (5 bases). Per germline, CDR1 ENHRY and CDR2 SYGVKD. Trimming took 2 bases from V and 1 from J, leaving 12 bases between them. There are 16 residues in the CDR3. The CDR3 region has the DNA TGTGCCATCAGTGAGCGGGCAACGGGATCCTACAATGAGCAGTTCTTC. It is translated as CAISERATGSYNEQFF.

This clonotype was detected only a few times. The chain recombines TRBV20-1 with TRBJ2-1; 14 bases map to TRBD2. The CDR3 is 18 amino acids. The V gene end was trimmed by 3 bases and the J gene end by 6 bases; junction bases not matched to a gene: 13. Germline V CDR1 and CDR2: DFQATT, SNEGSKA (reference sequence). The CDR3, as DNA: TGCAGTGCTAGTAGACCCGGGACTAGCGGGAGAAGAGGCAATGAGCAGTTCTTC. As protein: CSASRPGTSGRRGNEQFF.

This clonotype was observed a handful of times. The V call is TRBV29-1, the J call TRBJ1-5; D is undetermined. V was clipped by 5 bases and J by 4 bases, with 12 bases between them. The CDR3 sequence is 13 residues long. The germline V gene encodes CDR1 SQVTM and CDR2 ANQGSEA. CDR3 nucleotides: TGCAGCGTTTCTCGGGCCCAAAATCAGCCCCAGCATTTT. Its protein product is CSVSRAQNQPQHF. The complete variable domain, with remaining parts taken from reference TRBV29-1 and TRBJ1-5, reads SAVISQKPSRDICQRGTSLTIQCQVDSQVTMMFWYRQQPGQSLTLIATANQGSEATYESGFVIDKFPISRPNLTFSTLTVSNMSPEDSSIYLCSVSRAQNQPQHFGDGTRLSIL.